Ten or more counts support the clone carrying this T cell receptor beta chain. There are 18 residues in the CDR3. CDR1 is DFQATT, CDR2 SNEGSKA, per germline (reference sequence). With V trimmed by 3 bases and J by 0 bases, 16 bases remained unmatched. TCRdb analysed the 5' RACE reads with MiXCR anew, one entry per CDR3 protein. The sample consists of under 300,000 distinct CDR3 sequences, approximately 13% of them appearing once. This record belongs to a study of T cells after yellow fever vaccination. The gene calls are TRBV20-1 and TRBJ2-7, with 8 nucleotides matching TRBD2. The sequence derives from a man aged 30 to 45 who received the YFV17D yellow fever vaccine. The sample in question was CD4+ T cells sorted from PBMCs, obtained 45 days after the yellow fever booster vaccination. The CDR3 nucleotides read TGCAGTGCTAGTGGGGGGGGAGCGGGAGCCTTAGGCTCCTACGAGCAGTACTTC. Translated: CSASGGGAGALGSYEQYF.